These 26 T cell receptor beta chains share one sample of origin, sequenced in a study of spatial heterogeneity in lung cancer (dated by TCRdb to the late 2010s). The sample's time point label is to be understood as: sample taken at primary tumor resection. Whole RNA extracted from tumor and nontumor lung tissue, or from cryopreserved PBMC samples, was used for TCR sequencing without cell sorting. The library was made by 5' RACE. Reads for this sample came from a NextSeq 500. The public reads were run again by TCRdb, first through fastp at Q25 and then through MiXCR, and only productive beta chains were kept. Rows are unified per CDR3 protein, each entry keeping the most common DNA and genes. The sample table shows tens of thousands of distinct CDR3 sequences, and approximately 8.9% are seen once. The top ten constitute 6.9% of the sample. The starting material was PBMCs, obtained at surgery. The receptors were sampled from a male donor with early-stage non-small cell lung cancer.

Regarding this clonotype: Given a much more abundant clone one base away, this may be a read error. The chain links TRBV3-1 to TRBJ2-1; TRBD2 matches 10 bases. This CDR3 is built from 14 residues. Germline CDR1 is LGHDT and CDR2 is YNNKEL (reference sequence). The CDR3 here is CVSSQAGGGNEQFF. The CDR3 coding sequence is TGTGTCAGCAGCCAAGCGGGAGGGGGCAATGAGCAGTTCTTC.

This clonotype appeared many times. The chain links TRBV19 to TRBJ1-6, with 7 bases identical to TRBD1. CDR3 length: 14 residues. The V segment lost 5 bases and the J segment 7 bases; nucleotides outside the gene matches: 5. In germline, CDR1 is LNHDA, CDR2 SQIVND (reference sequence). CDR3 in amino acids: CASSLRDRNSPLHF. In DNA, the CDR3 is TGTGCCAGTAGTCTCCGGGACAGAAATTCACCCCTCCACTTT.

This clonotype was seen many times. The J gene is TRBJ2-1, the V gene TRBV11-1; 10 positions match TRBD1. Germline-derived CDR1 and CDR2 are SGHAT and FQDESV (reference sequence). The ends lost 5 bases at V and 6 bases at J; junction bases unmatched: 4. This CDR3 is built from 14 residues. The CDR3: CASSPGQGINEQFF. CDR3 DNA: TGTGCCAGCAGCCCGGGACAGGGGATCAATGAGCAGTTCTTC.

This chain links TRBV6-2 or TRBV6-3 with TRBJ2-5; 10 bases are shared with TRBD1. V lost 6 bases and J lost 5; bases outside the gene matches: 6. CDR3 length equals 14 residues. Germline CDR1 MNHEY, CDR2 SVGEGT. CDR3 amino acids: CASSRQGARETQYF. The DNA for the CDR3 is TGTGCCAGCAGCAGACAGGGGGCTCGCGAGACCCAGTACTTC.

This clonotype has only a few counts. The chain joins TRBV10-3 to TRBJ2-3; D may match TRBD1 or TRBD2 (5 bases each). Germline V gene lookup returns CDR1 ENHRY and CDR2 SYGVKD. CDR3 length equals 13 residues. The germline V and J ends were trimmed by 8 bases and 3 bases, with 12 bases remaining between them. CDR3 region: CAISRGWTDTQYF. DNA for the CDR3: TGTGCCATCTCGAGGGGATGGACAGATACGCAGTATTTT.

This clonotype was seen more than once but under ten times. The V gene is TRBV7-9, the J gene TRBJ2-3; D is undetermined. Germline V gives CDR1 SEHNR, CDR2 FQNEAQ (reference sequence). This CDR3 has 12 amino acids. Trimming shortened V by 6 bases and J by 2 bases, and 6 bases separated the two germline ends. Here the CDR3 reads CASSRDTDTQYF. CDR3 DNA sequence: TGTGCCAGCAGTCGAGACACAGATACGCAGTATTTT.

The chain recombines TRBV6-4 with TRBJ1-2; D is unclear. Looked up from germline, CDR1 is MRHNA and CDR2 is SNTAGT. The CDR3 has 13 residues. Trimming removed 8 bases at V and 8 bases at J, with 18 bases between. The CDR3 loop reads CASLPFFRKGYTF. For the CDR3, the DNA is TGTGCCAGCCTGCCTTTCTTCAGGAAAGGCTACACCTTC.

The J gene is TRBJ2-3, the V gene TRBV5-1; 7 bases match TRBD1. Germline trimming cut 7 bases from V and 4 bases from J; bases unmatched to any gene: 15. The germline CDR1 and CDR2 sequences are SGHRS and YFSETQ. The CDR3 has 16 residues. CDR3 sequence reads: CASGRRQGRGPDTQYF. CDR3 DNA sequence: TGCGCCAGCGGCCGACGACAGGGTAGAGGTCCAGATACGCAGTATTTT.

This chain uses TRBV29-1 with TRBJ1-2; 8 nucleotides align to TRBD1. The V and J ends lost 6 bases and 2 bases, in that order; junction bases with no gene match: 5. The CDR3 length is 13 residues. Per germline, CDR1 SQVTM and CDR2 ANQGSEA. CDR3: CSVGTGRNYGYTF. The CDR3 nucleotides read TGCAGCGTGGGGACAGGACGAAACTATGGCTACACCTTC.

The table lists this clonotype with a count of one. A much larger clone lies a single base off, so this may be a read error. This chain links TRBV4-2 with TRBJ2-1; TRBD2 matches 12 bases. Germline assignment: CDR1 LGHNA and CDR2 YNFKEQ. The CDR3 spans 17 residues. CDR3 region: CVSSHDGLAGSGGEQFF. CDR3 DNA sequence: TGTGTCAGCAGCCATGATGGACTAGCGGGATCGGGCGGTGAGCAGTTCTTC.

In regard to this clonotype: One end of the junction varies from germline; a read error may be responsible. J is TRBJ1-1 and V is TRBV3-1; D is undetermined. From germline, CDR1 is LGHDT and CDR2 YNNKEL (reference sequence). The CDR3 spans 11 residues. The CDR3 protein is CATSSNTEAFF. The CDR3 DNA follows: TGTGCCACCAGCTCGAACACTGAAGCTTTCTTT.

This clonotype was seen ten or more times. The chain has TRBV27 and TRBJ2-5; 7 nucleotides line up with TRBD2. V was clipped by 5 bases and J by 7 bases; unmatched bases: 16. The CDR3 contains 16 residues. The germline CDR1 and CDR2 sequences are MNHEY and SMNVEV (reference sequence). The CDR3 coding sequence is TGTGCCAGCAGTCCCAGGGATAGCGGGTTTTTGTGGACCCAGTACTTC. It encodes CASSPRDSGFLWTQYF.

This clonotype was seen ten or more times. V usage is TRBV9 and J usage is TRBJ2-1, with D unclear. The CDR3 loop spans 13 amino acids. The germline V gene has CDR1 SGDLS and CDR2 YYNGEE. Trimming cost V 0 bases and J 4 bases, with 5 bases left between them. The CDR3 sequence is CASSVGSYNEQFF. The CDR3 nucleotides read TGTGCCAGCAGCGTAGGTAGTTACAATGAGCAGTTCTTC. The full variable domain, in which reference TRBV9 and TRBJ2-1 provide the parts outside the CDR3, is DSGVTQTPKHLITATGQRVTLRCSPRSGDLSVYWYQQSLDQGLQFLIQYYNGEERAKGNILERFSAQQFPDLHSELNLSSLELGDSALYFCASSVGSYNEQFFGPGTRLTVL.

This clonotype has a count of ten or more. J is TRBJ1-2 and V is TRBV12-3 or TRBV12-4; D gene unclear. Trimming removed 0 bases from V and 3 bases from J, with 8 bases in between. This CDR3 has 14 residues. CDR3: CASSLAVRDYGYTF. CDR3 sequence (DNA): TGTGCCAGCAGTTTAGCCGTCCGAGACTATGGCTACACCTTC.

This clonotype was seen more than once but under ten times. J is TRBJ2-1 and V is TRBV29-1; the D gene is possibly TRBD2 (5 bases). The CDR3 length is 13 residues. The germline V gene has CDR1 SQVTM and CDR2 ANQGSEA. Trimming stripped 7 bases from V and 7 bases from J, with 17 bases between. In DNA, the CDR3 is TGCAGCGCCGACCGTGGGAGCCCTAATGAGCAGTTCTTC. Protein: CSADRGSPNEQFF.

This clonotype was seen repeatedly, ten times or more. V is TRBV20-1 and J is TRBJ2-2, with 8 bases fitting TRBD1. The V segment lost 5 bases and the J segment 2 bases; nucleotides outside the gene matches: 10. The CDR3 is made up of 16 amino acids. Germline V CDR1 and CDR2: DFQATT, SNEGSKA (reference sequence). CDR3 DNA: TGCAGTGCTCGAAGAGCCGGGACAGGAAACACCGGGGAGCTGTTTTTT. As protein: CSARRAGTGNTGELFF.

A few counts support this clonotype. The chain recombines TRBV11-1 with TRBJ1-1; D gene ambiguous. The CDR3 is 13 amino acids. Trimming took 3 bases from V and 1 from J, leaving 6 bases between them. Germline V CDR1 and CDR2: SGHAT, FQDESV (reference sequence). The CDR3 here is CASSFTPNTEAFF. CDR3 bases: TGTGCCAGCAGCTTCACACCGAACACTGAAGCTTTCTTT.

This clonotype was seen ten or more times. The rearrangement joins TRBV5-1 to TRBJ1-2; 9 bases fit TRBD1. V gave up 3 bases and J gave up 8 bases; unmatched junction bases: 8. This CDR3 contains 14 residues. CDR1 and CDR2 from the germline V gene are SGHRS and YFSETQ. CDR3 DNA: TGCGCCAGCAGCTCCGGGGGACAGGGCGGAGGCTACACCTTC. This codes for CASSSGGQGGGYTF.

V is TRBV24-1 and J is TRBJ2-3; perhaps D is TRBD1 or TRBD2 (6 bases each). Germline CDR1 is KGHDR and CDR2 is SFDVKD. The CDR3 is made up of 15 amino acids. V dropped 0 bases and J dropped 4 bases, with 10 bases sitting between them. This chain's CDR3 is CATSDLRGDADTQYF. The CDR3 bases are TGTGCCACCAGTGATTTGAGGGGGGACGCAGATACGCAGTATTTT.

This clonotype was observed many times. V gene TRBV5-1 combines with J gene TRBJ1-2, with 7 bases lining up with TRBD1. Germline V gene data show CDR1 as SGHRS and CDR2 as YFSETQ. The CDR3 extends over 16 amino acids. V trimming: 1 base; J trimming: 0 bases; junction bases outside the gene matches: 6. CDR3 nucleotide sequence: TGCGCCAGCAGCTTGATGACAGGGTTATCTAACTATGGCTACACCTTC. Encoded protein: CASSLMTGLSNYGYTF.

The CDR3 region is CASSNGPNEKLFF. DNA of the CDR3: TGCGCCAGCAGCAACGGGCCTAATGAAAAACTGTTTTTT. V gene TRBV5-1 combines with J gene TRBJ1-4; D is undetermined. Germline values: CDR1 SGHRS, CDR2 YFSETQ. The CDR3 is 13 amino acids. The V end lost 4 bases, the J end lost 3 bases, and 7 bases lay between the germline ends. The full variable domain, completed using reference TRBV5-1 and TRBJ1-4, is KAGVTQTPRYLIKTRGQQVTLSCSPISGHRSVSWYQQTPGQGLQFLFEYFSETQRNKGNFPGRFSGRQFSNSRSEMNVSTLELGDSALYLCASSNGPNEKLFFGSGTQLSVL.

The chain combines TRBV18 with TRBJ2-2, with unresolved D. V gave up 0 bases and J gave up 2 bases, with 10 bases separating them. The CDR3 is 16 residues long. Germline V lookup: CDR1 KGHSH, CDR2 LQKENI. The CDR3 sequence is CASSPPIDRNTGELFF. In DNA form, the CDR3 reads TGTGCCAGCTCACCACCGATAGATCGAAACACCGGGGAGCTGTTTTTT.

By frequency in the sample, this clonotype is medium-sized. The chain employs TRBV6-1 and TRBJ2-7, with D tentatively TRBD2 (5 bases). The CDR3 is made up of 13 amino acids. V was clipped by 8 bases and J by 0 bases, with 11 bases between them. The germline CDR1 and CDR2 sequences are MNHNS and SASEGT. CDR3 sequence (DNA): TGTGCCAGCTCTGGCGGGTCCTCCTACGAGCAGTACTTC. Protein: CASSGGSSYEQYF.

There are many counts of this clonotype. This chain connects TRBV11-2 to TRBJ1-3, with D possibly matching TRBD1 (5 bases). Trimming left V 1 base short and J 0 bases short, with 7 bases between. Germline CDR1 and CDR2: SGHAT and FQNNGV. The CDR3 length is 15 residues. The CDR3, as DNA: TGTGCCAGCAGCTTAGGACAGACCTCTGGAAACACCATATATTTT. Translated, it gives CASSLGQTSGNTIYF.

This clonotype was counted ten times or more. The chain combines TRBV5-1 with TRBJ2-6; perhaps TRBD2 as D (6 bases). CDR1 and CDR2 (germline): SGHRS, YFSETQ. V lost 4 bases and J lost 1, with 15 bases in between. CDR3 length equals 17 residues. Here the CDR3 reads CASSPYPGVSGANVLTF. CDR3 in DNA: TGCGCCAGCAGCCCGTATCCGGGGGTTTCTGGGGCCAACGTCCTGACTTTC. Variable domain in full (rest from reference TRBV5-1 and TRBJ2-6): KAGVTQTPRYLIKTRGQQVTLSCSPISGHRSVSWYQQTPGQGLQFLFEYFSETQRNKGNFPGRFSGRQFSNSRSEMNVSTLELGDSALYLCASSPYPGVSGANVLTFGAGSRLTVL.

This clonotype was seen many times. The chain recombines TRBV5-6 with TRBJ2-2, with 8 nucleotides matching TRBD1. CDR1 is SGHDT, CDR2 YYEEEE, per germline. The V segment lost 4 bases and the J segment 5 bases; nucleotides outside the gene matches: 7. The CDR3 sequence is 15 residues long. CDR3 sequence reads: CASSPGQGGTGELFF. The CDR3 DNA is TGTGCCAGCAGCCCAGGACAGGGTGGGACCGGGGAGCTGTTTTTT.